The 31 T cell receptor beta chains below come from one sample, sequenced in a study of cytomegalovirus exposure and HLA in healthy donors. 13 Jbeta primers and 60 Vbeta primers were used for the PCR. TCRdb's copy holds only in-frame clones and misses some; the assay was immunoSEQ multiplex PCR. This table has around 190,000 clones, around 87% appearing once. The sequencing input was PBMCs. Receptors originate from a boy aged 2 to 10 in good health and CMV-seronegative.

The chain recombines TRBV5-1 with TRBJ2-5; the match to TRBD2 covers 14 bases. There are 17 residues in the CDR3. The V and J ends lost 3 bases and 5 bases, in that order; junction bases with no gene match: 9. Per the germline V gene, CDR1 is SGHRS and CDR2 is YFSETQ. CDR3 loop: CASSSGLAGGRGETQYF. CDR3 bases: TGCGCCAGCAGCTCTGGACTAGCGGGGGGTAGGGGGGAGACCCAGTACTTC.

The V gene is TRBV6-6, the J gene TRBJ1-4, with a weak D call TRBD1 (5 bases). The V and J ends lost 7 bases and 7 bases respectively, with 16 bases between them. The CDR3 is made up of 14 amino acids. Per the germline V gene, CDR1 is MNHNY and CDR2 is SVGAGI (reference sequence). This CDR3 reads CASTKGQGSEKLFF. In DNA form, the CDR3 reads TGTGCCAGCACAAAAGGGCAGGGCAGTGAAAAACTGTTTTTT.

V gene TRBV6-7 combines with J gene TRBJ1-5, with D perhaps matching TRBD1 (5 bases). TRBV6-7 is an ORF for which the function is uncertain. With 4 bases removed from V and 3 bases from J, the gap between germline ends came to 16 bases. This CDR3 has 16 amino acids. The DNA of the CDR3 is TGTGCCAGCAGTTGGGGCCAGACTAGGCACAATCAGCCCCAGCATTTT. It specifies CASSWGQTRHNQPQHF.

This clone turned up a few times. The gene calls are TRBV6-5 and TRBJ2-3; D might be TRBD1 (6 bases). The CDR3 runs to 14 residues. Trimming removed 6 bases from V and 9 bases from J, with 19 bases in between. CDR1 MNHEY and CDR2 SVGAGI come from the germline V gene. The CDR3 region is CASSPIQGVSTQYF. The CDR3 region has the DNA TGTGCCAGCAGCCCGATACAGGGAGTCTCCACGCAGTATTTT.

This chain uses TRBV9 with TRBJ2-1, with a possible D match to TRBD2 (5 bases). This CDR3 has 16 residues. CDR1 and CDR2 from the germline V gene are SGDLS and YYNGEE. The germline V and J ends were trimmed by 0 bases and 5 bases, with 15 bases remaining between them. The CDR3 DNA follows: TGTGCCAGCAGCGTAGACGGACGACTACCCCACAATGAGCAGTTCTTC. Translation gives CASSVDGRLPHNEQFF. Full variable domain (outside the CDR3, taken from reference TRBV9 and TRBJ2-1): DSGVTQTPKHLITATGQRVTLRCSPRSGDLSVYWYQQSLDQGLQFLIQYYNGEERAKGNILERFSAQQFPDLHSELNLSSLELGDSALYFCASSVDGRLPHNEQFFGPGTRLTVL.

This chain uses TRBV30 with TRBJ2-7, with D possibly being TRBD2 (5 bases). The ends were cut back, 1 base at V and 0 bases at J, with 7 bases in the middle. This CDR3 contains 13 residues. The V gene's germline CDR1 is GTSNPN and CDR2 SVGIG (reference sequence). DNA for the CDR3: TGTGCCTGGAGTGGAGGGAGCTCCTACGAGCAGTACTTC. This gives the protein CAWSGGSSYEQYF.

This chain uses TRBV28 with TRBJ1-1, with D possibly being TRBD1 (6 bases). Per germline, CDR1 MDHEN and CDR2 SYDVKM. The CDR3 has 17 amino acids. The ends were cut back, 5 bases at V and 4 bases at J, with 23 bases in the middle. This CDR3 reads CASSVSRGRRSGTEAFF. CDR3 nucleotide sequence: TGTGCCAGCAGTGTTAGCAGGGGACGGAGGAGCGGCACTGAAGCTTTCTTT.

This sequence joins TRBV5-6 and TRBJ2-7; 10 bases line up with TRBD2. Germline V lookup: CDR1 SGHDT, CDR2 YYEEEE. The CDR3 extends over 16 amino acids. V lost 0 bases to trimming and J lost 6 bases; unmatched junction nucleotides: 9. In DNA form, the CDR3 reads TGTGCCAGCAGCTTGGGGATAGCGGGAGGACGGGTCGAGCAGTACTTC. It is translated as CASSLGIAGGRVEQYF. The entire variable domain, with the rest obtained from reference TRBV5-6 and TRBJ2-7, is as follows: DAGVTQSPTHLIKTRGQQVTLRCSPKSGHDTVSWYQQALGQGPQFIFQYYEEEERQRGNFPDRFSGHQFPNYSSELNVNALLLGDSALYLCASSLGIAGGRVEQYFGPGTRLTVT.

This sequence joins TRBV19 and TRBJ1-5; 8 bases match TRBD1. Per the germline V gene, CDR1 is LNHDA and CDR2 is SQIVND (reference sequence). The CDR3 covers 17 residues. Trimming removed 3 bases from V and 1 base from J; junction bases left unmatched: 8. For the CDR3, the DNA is TGTGCCAGTAGTATCCGCGGACAGGGTAGGAGCAATCAGCCCCAGCATTTT. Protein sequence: CASSIRGQGRSNQPQHF.

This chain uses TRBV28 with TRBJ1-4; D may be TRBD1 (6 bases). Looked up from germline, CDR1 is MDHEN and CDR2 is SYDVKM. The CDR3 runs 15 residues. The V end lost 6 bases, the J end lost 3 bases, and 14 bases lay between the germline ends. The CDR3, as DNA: TGTGCCAGCAGCCCTCATCAGGGGCCTAATGAAAAACTGTTTTTT. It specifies CASSPHQGPNEKLFF.

The CDR3 sequence: CASSPPVSSHYEQYF. CDR3 sequence (DNA): TGTGCCAGCTCACCACCTGTTAGCTCGCACTACGAGCAGTACTTC. The chain employs TRBV18 and TRBJ2-7; D is ambiguous. V was shortened by 0 bases and J by 3 bases, with 12 bases between the two germline ends. This CDR3 region has 15 residues. Germline CDR1 and CDR2: KGHSH and LQKENI.

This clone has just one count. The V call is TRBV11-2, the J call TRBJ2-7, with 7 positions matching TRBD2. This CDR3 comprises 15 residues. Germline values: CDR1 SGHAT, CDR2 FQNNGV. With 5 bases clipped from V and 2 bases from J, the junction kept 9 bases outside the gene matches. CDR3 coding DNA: TGTGCCAGCAGCCAGGTGGCTAGCGGACCCTACGAGCAGTACTTC. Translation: CASSQVASGPYEQYF. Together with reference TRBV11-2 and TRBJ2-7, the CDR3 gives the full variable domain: EAGVAQSPRYKIIEKRQSVAFWCNPISGHATLYWYQQILGQGPKLLIQFQNNGVVDDSQLPKDRFSAERLKGVDSTLKIQPAKLEDSAVYLCASSQVASGPYEQYFGPGTRLTVT.

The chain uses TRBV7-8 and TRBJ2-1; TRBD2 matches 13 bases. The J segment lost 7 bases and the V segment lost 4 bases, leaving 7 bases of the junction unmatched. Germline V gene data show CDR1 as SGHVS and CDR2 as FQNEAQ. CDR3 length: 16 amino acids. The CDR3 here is CASSWDGLAGENEQFF. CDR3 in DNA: TGTGCCAGCAGCTGGGACGGACTAGCGGGGGAGAATGAGCAGTTCTTC.

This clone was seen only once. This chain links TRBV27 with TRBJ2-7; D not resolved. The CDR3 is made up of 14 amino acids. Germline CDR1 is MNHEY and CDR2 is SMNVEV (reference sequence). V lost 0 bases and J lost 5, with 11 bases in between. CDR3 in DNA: TGTGCCAGCAGTTTATCATTGGCCGTCCACGAGCAGTACTTC. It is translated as CASSLSLAVHEQYF.

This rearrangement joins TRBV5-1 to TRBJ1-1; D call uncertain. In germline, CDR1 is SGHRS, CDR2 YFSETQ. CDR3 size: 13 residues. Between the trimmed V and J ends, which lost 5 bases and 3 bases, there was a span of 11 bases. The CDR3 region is CASSPTRDTEAFF. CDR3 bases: TGCGCCAGCAGTCCAACTCGCGACACTGAAGCTTTCTTT.

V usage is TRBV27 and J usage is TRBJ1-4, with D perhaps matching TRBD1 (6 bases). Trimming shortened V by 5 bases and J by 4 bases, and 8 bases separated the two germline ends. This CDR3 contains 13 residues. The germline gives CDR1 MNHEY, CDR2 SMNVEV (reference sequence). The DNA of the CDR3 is TGTGCCAGCAGTACAGGGTATAATGAAAAACTGTTTTTT. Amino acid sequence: CASSTGYNEKLFF.

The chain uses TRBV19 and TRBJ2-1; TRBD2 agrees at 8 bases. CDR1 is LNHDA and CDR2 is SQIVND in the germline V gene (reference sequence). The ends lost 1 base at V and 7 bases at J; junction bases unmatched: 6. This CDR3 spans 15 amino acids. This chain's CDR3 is CASSIAAGERNEQFF. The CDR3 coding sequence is TGTGCCAGTAGTATAGCAGCGGGAGAGAGAAATGAGCAGTTCTTC.

The CDR3 loop reads CASSFLGAPGYTF. The CDR3, as DNA: TGTGCCAGCAGTTTTCTAGGGGCCCCTGGGTACACCTTC. The genes are TRBV27 and TRBJ1-2; TRBD1 is a possible D gene (5 bases). CDR1 is MNHEY and CDR2 is SMNVEV in the germline V gene (reference sequence). V was shortened by 3 bases and J by 11 bases, with 16 bases between the two germline ends. This CDR3 contains 13 residues.

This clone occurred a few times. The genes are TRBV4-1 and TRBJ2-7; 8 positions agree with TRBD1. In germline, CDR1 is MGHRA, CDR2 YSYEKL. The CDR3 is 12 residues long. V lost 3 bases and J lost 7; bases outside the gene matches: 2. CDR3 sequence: CASSQTGDEQYF. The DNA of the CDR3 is TGCGCCAGCAGCCAGACAGGGGATGAGCAGTACTTC.

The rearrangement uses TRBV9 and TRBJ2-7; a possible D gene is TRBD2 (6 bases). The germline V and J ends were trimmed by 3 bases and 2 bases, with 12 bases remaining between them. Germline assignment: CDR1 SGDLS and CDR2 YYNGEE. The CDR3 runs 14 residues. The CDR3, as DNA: TGTGCCAGCAGCGAGGGACTCCTTACCTACGAGCAGTACTTC. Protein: CASSEGLLTYEQYF.

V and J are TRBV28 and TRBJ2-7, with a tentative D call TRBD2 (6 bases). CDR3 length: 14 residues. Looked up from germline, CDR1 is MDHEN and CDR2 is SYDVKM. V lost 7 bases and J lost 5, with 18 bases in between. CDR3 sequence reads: CASNGGIGVDEQYF. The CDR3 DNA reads TGTGCCAGCAATGGCGGGATAGGGGTCGACGAGCAGTACTTC.

In DNA form, the CDR3 reads TGTGCCTGGAGTGTTAGGGGACTAGCGGGAGGTACCGGGGAGCTGTTTTTT. This gives the protein CAWSVRGLAGGTGELFF. This chain links TRBV30 with TRBJ2-2; TRBD2 agrees at 15 bases. V gave up 0 bases and J gave up 5 bases; unmatched junction bases: 4. From germline, CDR1 is GTSNPN and CDR2 SVGIG (reference sequence). The CDR3 totals 17 residues.

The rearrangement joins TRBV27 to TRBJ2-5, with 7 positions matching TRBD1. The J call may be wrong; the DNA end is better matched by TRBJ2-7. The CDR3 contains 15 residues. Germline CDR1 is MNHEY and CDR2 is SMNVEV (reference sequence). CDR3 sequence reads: CASSVVGDSYYEQYF. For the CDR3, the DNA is TGTGCCAGCAGTGTCGTGGGGGACAGCTACTACGAGCAGTACTTC.

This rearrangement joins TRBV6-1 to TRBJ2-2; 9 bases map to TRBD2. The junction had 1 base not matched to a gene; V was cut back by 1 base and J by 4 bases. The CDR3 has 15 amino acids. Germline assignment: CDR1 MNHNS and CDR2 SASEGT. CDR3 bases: TGTGCCAGCAGTGAAGAAGCGGGGGGCACCGGGGAGCTGTTTTTT. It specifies CASSEEAGGTGELFF.

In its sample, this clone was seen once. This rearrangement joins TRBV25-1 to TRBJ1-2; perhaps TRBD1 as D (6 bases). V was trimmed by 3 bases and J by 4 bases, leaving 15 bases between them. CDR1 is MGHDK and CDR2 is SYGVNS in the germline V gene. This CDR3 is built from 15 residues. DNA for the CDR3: TGTGCCAGCAGTGACCGCCGCGGACAGACCTATGGCTACACCTTC. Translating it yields CASSDRRGQTYGYTF.

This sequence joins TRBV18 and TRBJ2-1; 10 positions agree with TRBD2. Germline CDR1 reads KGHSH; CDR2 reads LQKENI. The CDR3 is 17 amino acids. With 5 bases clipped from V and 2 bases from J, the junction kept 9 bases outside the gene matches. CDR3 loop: CASSSSGGAVTYNEQFF. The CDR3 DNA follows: TGTGCCAGCTCATCCAGCGGGGGGGCAGTCACCTACAATGAGCAGTTCTTC.

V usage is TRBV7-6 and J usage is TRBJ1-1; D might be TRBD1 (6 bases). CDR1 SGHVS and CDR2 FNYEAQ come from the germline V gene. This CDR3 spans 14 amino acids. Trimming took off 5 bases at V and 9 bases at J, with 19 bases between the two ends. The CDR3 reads CASSLETWGGQAFF. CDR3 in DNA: TGTGCCAGCAGCCTCGAAACCTGGGGGGGGCAAGCTTTCTTT.

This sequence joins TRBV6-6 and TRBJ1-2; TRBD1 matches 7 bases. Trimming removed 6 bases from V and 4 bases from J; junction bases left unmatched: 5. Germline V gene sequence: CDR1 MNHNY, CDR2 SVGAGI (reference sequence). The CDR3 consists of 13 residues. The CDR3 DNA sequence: TGTGCCAGCAGGGGGGACAGTACCTATGGCTACACCTTC. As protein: CASRGDSTYGYTF.

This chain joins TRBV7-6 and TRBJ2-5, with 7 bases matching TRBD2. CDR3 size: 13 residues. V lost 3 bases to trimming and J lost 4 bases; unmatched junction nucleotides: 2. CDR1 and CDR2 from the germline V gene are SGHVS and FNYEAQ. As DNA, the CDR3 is TGTGCCAGCAGCTTCGAGCGGGGAGAGACCCAGTACTTC. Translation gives CASSFERGETQYF.

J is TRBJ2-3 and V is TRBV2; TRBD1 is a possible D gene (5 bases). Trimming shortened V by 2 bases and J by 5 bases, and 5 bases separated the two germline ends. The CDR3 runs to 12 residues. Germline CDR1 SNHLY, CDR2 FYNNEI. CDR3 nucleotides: TGTGCCAGCAGTGAAAGGGGAGATACGCAGTATTTT. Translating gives CASSERGDTQYF.

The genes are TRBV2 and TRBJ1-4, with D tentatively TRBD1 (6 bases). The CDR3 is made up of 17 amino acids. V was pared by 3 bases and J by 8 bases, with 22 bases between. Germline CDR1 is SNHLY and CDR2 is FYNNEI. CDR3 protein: CASSDYRVDLMTEKLFF. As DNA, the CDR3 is TGTGCCAGCAGTGATTACAGGGTTGACCTTATGACGGAAAAACTGTTTTTT.